Detailed here is one TCR beta chain. Its antigen is still unknown. Trimming removed 10 bases from V and 5 bases from J; junction bases left unmatched: 6. This CDR3 comprises 13 residues. CDR1 MNHNY and CDR2 SVGAGI come from the germline V gene (reference sequence). TCRdb's copy holds only in-frame clones and misses some; the assay was immunoSEQ multiplex PCR. Here the sample spans 30,000 to 40,000 clones, around 90% being singletons. The sample comes from a study of a mutant IDH1 vaccine in newly diagnosed glioma. Time point: week 47, end of study. Each vaccine dose was 300 ug of mutant IDH1 20-mer peptide, with topical imiquimod. The astrocytomas were IDH1-mutant, ATRX-negative, and WHO grade 3 or 4.

The V call is TRBV6-6, the J call TRBJ2-5; 11 nucleotides agree with TRBD2. This TCR was recovered from a woman in her 40s with glioma. This specimen consisted of PBMCs, obtained from a glioma patient whose treatment included an IDH1 peptide vaccine. The CDR3 protein is CATEGLAEETQYF. In DNA form, the CDR3 reads TGTGCCACCGAGGGACTAGCGGAGGAGACCCAGTACTTC.